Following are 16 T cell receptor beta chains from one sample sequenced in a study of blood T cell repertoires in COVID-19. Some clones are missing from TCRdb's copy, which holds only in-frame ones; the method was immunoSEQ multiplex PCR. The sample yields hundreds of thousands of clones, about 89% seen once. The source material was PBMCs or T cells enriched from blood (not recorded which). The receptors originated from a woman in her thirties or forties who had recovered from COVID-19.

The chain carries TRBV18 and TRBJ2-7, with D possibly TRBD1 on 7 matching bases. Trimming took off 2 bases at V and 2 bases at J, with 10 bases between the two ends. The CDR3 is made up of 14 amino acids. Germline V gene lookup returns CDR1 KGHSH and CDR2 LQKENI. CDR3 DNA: TGTGCCAGCTCACCAGGCAGGGGGGCCTACGAGCAGTACTTC. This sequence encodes CASSPGRGAYEQYF.

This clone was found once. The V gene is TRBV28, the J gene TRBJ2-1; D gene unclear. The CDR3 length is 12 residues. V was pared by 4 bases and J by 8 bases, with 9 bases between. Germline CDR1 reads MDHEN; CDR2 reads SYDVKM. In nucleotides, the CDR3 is TGTGCCAGCAGTTCCATAGTTGATGAGCAGTTCTTC. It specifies CASSSIVDEQFF.

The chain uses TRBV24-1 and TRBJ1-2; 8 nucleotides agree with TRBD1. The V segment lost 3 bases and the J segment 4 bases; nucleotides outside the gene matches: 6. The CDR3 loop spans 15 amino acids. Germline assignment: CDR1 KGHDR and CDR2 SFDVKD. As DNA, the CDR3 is TGTGCCACCAGTGATCCAGAACAGGGGGGCTATGGCTACACCTTC. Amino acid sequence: CATSDPEQGGYGYTF.

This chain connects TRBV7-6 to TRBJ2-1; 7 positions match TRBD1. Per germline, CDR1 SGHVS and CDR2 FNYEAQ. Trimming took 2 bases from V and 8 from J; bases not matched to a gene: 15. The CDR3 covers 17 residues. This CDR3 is CASSLPPSKGGGDEQFF. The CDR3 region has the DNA TGTGCCAGCAGCTTACCTCCTTCGAAAGGGGGCGGCGATGAGCAGTTCTTC.

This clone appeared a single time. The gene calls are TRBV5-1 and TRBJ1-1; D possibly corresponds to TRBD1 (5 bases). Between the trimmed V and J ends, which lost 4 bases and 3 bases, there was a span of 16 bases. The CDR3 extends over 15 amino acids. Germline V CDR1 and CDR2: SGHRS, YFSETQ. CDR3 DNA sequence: TGCGCCAGCAGCGGCGGGGCCACTGGGGACACTGAAGCTTTCTTT. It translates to CASSGGATGDTEAFF. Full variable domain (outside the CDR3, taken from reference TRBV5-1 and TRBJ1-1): KAGVTQTPRYLIKTRGQQVTLSCSPISGHRSVSWYQQTPGQGLQFLFEYFSETQRNKGNFPGRFSGRQFSNSRSEMNVSTLELGDSALYLCASSGGATGDTEAFFGQGTRLTVV.

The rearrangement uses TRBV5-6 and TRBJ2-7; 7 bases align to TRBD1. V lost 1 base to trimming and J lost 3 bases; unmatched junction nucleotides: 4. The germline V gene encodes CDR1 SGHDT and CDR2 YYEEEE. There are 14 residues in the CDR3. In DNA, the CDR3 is TGTGCCAGCAGCTTGCTGGGACAGAGCTACGAGCAGTACTTC. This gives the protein CASSLLGQSYEQYF.

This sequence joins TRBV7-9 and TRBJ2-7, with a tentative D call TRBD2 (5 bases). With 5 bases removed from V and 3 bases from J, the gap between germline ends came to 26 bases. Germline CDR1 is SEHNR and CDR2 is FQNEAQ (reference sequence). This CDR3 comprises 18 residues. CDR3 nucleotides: TGTGCCAGCAGCCACCCGACGAGAGAGAGCGGATTAGGCTACGAGCAGTACTTC. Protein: CASSHPTRESGLGYEQYF.

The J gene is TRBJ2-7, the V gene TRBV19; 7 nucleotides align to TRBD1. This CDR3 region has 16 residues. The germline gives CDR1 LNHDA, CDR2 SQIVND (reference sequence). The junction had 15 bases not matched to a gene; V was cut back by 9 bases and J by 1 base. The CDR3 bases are TGTGCCAGAACATACCCGACAGGGAGACTTTCCTACGAGCAGTACTTC. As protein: CARTYPTGRLSYEQYF.

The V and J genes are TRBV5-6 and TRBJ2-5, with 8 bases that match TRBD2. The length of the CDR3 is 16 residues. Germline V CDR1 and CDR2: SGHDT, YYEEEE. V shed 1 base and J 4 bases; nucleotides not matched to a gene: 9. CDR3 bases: TGTGCCAGCAGCTTGTATGGGTACGGGGGGGGAGAGACCCAGTACTTC. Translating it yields CASSLYGYGGGETQYF.

The CDR3 here is CASSPYNIPHNEQFF. In nucleotides, the CDR3 is TGTGCCAGCAGTCCCTATAATATACCTCACAATGAGCAGTTCTTC. The V call is TRBV27, the J call TRBJ2-1, with D unresolved. Trimming removed 5 bases at V and 5 bases at J, with 16 bases between. Germline V gene sequence: CDR1 MNHEY, CDR2 SMNVEV (reference sequence). This CDR3 contains 15 residues.

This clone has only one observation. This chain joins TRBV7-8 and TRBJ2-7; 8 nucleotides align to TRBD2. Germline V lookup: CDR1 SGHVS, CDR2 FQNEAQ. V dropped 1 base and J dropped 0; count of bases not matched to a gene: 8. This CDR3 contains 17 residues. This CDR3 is CASSLVRERGSSYEQYF. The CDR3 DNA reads TGTGCCAGCAGCTTAGTTAGGGAGCGGGGGAGCTCCTACGAGCAGTACTTC.

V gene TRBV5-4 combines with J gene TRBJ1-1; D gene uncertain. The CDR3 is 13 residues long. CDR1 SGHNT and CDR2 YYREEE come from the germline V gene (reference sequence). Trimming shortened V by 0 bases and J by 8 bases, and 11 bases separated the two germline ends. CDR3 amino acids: CASSLGNGVEAFF. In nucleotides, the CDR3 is TGTGCCAGCAGCTTGGGTAACGGAGTGGAAGCTTTCTTT.

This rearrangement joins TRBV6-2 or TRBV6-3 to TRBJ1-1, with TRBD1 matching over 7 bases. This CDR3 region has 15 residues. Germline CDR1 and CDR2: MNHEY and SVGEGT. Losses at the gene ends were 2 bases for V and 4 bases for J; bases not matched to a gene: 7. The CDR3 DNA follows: TGTGCCAGCAGTTACACCAAGACAGGGTCCACTGAAGCTTTCTTT. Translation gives CASSYTKTGSTEAFF.

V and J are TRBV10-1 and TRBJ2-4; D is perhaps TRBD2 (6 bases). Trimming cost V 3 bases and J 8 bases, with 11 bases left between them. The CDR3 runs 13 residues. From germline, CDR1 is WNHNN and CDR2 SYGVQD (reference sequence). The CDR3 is CASSESGVDIQYF. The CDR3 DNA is TGCGCCAGCAGTGAATCGGGGGTTGACATTCAGTACTTC.

As DNA, the CDR3 is TGCGCCAGCAGCTCGGGACTAGCGGGAGACTCCTACGAGCAGTACTTC. It codes for CASSSGLAGDSYEQYF. The chain combines TRBV5-1 with TRBJ2-7, with 14 bases aligning to TRBD2. CDR1 and CDR2 from the germline V gene are SGHRS and YFSETQ. This CDR3 has 16 amino acids. The J segment lost 0 bases and the V segment lost 3 bases, leaving 2 bases of the junction unmatched.

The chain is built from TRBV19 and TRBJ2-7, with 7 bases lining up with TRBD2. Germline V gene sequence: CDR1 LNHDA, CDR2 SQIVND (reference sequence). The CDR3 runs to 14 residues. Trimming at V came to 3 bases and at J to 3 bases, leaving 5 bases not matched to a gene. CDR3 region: CASSIAGEGYEQYF. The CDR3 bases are TGTGCCAGTAGTATTGCGGGAGAAGGCTACGAGCAGTACTTC.